The 5 T cell receptor beta chains below come from one sample, sequenced in a study of T cell responses to AZD1222 COVID-19 vaccine. Sequencing used immunoSEQ multiplex PCR; TCRdb keeps in-frame clones, though not all of them. The data show 150,000 or so clones, 80% to 95% seen once. Sequences were derived from peripheral blood, sampled on day 0 of AZD1222 vaccination. The source of these receptors is an adult in good health.

V usage is TRBV6-6 and J usage is TRBJ2-7, with a weak D call TRBD1 (6 bases). Trimming stripped 5 bases from V and 4 bases from J, with 18 bases between. The CDR3 consists of 15 residues. CDR1 MNHNY and CDR2 SVGAGI come from the germline V gene (reference sequence). The CDR3 DNA reads TGTGCCAGCAGTAGTGACAGGACCAATATTTACGAGCAGTACTTC. It specifies CASSSDRTNIYEQYF.

This chain connects TRBV7-9 to TRBJ2-7, with D tentatively TRBD1 (5 bases). Trimming cost V 1 base and J 0 bases, with 10 bases left between them. CDR1 and CDR2 from the germline V gene are SEHNR and FQNEAQ (reference sequence). The length of the CDR3 is 15 residues. The CDR3 loop reads CASSLGRADSYEQYF. The CDR3 DNA follows: TGTGCCAGCAGCTTAGGCAGGGCCGACTCCTACGAGCAGTACTTC. The whole variable domain, filled in from reference TRBV7-9 and TRBJ2-7, reads DTGVSQNPRHKITKRGQNVTFRCDPISEHNRLYWYRQTLGQGPEFLTYFQNEAQLEKSRLLSDRFSAERPKGSFSTLEIQRTEQGDSAMYLCASSLGRADSYEQYFGPGTRLTVT.

This rearrangement joins TRBV28 to TRBJ1-2; 7 nucleotides match TRBD1. V gave up 7 bases and J gave up 3 bases; unmatched junction bases: 17. CDR3 length equals 17 residues. The V gene's germline CDR1 is MDHEN and CDR2 SYDVKM. CDR3 in DNA: TGTGCCAGCACCAGGCGGGCAGGGGGAGTGGTGGACTATGGCTACACCTTC. Translation: CASTRRAGGVVDYGYTF.

The CDR3 DNA sequence: TGTGCCAGCAGTTACACGTCCGGTTCACCCCTCCACTTT. Translation gives CASSYTSGSPLHF. The chain couples TRBV6-5 to TRBJ1-6; no firm D call. Trimming took 2 bases from V and 9 from J, leaving 8 bases between them. The CDR3 is 13 amino acids. The germline V gene encodes CDR1 MNHEY and CDR2 SVGAGI.

The chain is built from TRBV12-3 or TRBV12-4 and TRBJ1-2; 7 bases are a match to TRBD1. The CDR3 totals 13 residues. With V trimmed by 3 bases and J by 5 bases, 3 bases remained unmatched. The CDR3 coding sequence is TGTGCCAGCAGTTTGGTGGGACAGTATGGCTACACCTTC. Encoded protein: CASSLVGQYGYTF.